Below are 15 T cell receptor beta chains sequenced from a single sample in a study of OX40 agonist ivuxolimab in advanced cancers. TCRdb keeps only in-frame clones here, not all; method: immunoSEQ multiplex PCR. The repertoire includes around 31,000 clones, around 90% of them detected once, and 58% sits in the top ten. This material consisted of CD4+ or CD8+ T cells sorted from blood, taken in a trial of the OX40 agonist ivuxolimab. The source of these receptors is an adult with an advanced solid tumor such as melanoma, head and neck, liver or kidney cancer.

The chain links TRBV7-9 to TRBJ2-5; no firm D call. The germline CDR1 and CDR2 sequences are SEHNR and FQNEAQ (reference sequence). The CDR3 is made up of 13 amino acids. V was clipped by 5 bases and J by 1 base, with 8 bases between them. CDR3 protein: CASSPGPQETQYF. As DNA, the CDR3 is TGTGCCAGCAGCCCCGGGCCCCAAGAGACCCAGTACTTC.

V is TRBV19 and J is TRBJ2-7, with D perhaps matching TRBD1 (6 bases). V lost 5 bases, J lost 0 bases, and 14 bases lay in between. Germline lookup yields CDR1 LNHDA and CDR2 SQIVND (reference sequence). The CDR3 runs to 15 residues. In DNA form, the CDR3 reads TGTGCCAGTAGTGCCACAGGGTTTGGCTCCTACGAGCAGTACTTC. Its translation is CASSATGFGSYEQYF.

The chain is built from TRBV2 and TRBJ2-7, with D tentatively TRBD1 or TRBD2 (5 bases each). The length of the CDR3 is 16 residues. V lost 5 bases and J 0 bases, leaving 17 bases between the germline ends. Germline V gene sequence: CDR1 SNHLY, CDR2 FYNNEI. CDR3 sequence: CASSPLDRDGSYEQYF. The CDR3 coding sequence is TGTGCCAGCAGTCCCTTGGACCGGGACGGCTCCTACGAGCAGTACTTC.

The chain links TRBV28 to TRBJ2-6, with TRBD1 matching 7 bases. The V segment lost 5 bases and the J segment 2 bases; nucleotides outside the gene matches: 9. The CDR3 runs 17 residues. Germline V gene lookup returns CDR1 MDHEN and CDR2 SYDVKM. The CDR3 nucleotides read TGTGCCAGCAGTCTGGGACAGTCGAGGGCTGGGGCCAACGTCCTGACTTTC. It encodes CASSLGQSRAGANVLTF.

The chain couples TRBV9 to TRBJ2-6; 8 nucleotides line up with TRBD1. Germline V gene sequence: CDR1 SGDLS, CDR2 YYNGEE. The CDR3 consists of 19 residues. V lost 0 bases, J lost 0 bases, and 8 bases stayed unmatched. This CDR3 is CASSVVEGQVTSGANVLTF. The CDR3, as DNA: TGTGCCAGCAGCGTAGTGGAGGGACAGGTTACCTCTGGGGCCAACGTCCTGACTTTC. Complete variable domain (other parts from reference TRBV9 and TRBJ2-6): DSGVTQTPKHLITATGQRVTLRCSPRSGDLSVYWYQQSLDQGLQFLIQYYNGEERAKGNILERFSAQQFPDLHSELNLSSLELGDSALYFCASSVVEGQVTSGANVLTFGAGSRLTVL.

The gene calls are TRBV19 and TRBJ2-5, with D tentatively TRBD1 or TRBD2 (5 bases each). Germline V gives CDR1 LNHDA, CDR2 SQIVND (reference sequence). V lost 1 base and J lost 7, with 16 bases in between. This CDR3 comprises 15 residues. CDR3 in DNA: TGTGCCAGTAGTATAGTCGGGGACCTCGGCGGGACCCAGTACTTC. Residues: CASSIVGDLGGTQYF.

The genes are TRBV4-2 and TRBJ1-5; 7 bases agree with TRBD1. V was pared by 6 bases and J by 4 bases, with 12 bases of the junction left unmatched. This CDR3 region has 16 residues. Per the germline V gene, CDR1 is LGHNA and CDR2 is YNFKEQ. CDR3 sequence: CASRSSFDRENQPQHF. Written as DNA, the CDR3 is TGTGCCAGCAGAAGTAGCTTTGACAGGGAGAATCAGCCCCAGCATTTT.

The chain recombines TRBV4-1 with TRBJ2-6; D may be TRBD2 (6 bases). The germline V and J ends were trimmed by 0 bases and 2 bases, with 8 bases remaining between them. Germline lookup yields CDR1 MGHRA and CDR2 YSYEKL. The CDR3 has 16 amino acids. The DNA for the CDR3 is TGCGCCAGCAGCCAAGAACCGGGGGCTGGGGCCAACGTCCTGACTTTC. Protein product: CASSQEPGAGANVLTF.

This chain connects TRBV11-2 to TRBJ1-1; 7 nucleotides match TRBD1. The CDR3 extends over 15 amino acids. V shed 1 base and J 1 base; nucleotides not matched to a gene: 3. CDR1 is SGHAT, CDR2 FQNNGV, per germline. This chain's CDR3 is CASSLGRTGNTEAFF. In DNA, the CDR3 is TGTGCCAGCAGCTTAGGCCGGACAGGGAACACTGAAGCTTTCTTT.

The chain carries TRBV5-1 and TRBJ1-1; the D gene is possibly TRBD1 (5 bases). There are 11 residues in the CDR3. V was cut by 7 bases and J by 10 bases, with 14 bases left in between. Germline values: CDR1 SGHRS, CDR2 YFSETQ. The CDR3 DNA reads TGCGCCAGCCGCTCAGGGTTTTTAGCTTTCTTT. As protein: CASRSGFLAFF. Together with reference TRBV5-1 and TRBJ1-1, the CDR3 gives the full variable domain: KAGVTQTPRYLIKTRGQQVTLSCSPISGHRSVSWYQQTPGQGLQFLFEYFSETQRNKGNFPGRFSGRQFSNSRSEMNVSTLELGDSALYLCASRSGFLAFFGQGTRLTVV.

The V gene is TRBV5-6, the J gene TRBJ1-1; D remains ambiguous. V dropped 4 bases and J dropped 6 bases, with 7 bases sitting between them. The CDR3 has 11 residues. Germline lookup yields CDR1 SGHDT and CDR2 YYEEEE. The CDR3 nucleotides read TGTGCCAGCAGCCTAGTCGCTGAAGCTTTCTTT. Its translation is CASSLVAEAFF. The variable domain in full, with the rest retrieved from reference TRBV5-6 and TRBJ1-1, is DAGVTQSPTHLIKTRGQQVTLRCSPKSGHDTVSWYQQALGQGPQFIFQYYEEEERQRGNFPDRFSGHQFPNYSSELNVNALLLGDSALYLCASSLVAEAFFGQGTRLTVV.

The chain has TRBV15 and TRBJ1-2; 7 bases line up with TRBD1. This CDR3 region has 15 residues. Germline trimming cut 5 bases from V and 4 bases from J; bases unmatched to any gene: 10. From germline, CDR1 is LNHNV and CDR2 YYDKDF (reference sequence). The CDR3 nucleotides are TGTGCCACCAGCGGCTTACAGGGGAATAGCTATGGCTACACCTTC. Translation: CATSGLQGNSYGYTF.

The J gene is TRBJ1-1, the V gene TRBV11-2; a weak D match, TRBD1 (5 bases). The CDR3 spans 15 residues. The V end lost 3 bases, the J end lost 1 base, and 12 bases lay between the germline ends. Germline values: CDR1 SGHAT, CDR2 FQNNGV. The CDR3 loop reads CASSFRAIENTEAFF. In DNA, the CDR3 is TGTGCCAGCAGCTTCAGGGCAATCGAGAACACTGAAGCTTTCTTT.

The chain combines TRBV11-1 with TRBJ1-6, with unresolved D. The CDR3 runs 14 residues. V was cut by 5 bases and J by 10 bases, with 15 bases left in between. Germline V CDR1 and CDR2: SGHAT, FQDESV (reference sequence). The CDR3 DNA sequence: TGTGCCAGCAGCCGGACGGGAAATATGTCACCCCTCCACTTT. Its protein is CASSRTGNMSPLHF.

The rearrangement uses TRBV7-8 and TRBJ2-2; TRBD2 is a possible D gene (6 bases). Germline V lookup: CDR1 SGHVS, CDR2 FQNEAQ. CDR3 length: 15 residues. The V end lost 1 base, the J end lost 5 bases, and 11 bases lay between the germline ends. CDR3 DNA: TGTGCCAGCAGCTTAGTCGGGGGTGGGACCGGGGAGCTGTTTTTT. Its protein is CASSLVGGGTGELFF.